The 2 T cell receptor beta chains given below trace back to one sample, sequenced in a study of T cells in localized non-small cell lung cancer. Profiling relied on immunoSEQ multiplex PCR, and the TCRdb table lists in-frame clones only, not all of them. The data hold 45,000 or so clones, with roughly 79% observed a single time. The sample in question was peripheral blood mononuclear cells, obtained before any cancer treatment. These receptors all come from a man between 35 and 75 years old with stage III lung adenocarcinoma.

For this clone: The junction and the germline gene differ at one end; a read error may be behind it. The V gene is TRBV19, the J gene TRBJ2-6, with 8 bases fitting TRBD1. This CDR3 is 17 amino acids long. The germline CDR1 and CDR2 sequences are LNHDA and SQIVND (reference sequence). Here the CDR3 reads CASSWDRRISEANVLTF. The CDR3 coding sequence is TGTGCCAGTAGTTGGGACAGGAGGATCTCTGAGGCCAACGTCCTGACTTTC.

The chain couples TRBV7-9 to TRBJ2-5; D remains unclear. This CDR3 spans 15 amino acids. The V gene's germline CDR1 is SEHNR and CDR2 FQNEAQ (reference sequence). Trimming cost V 5 bases and J 4 bases, with 17 bases left between them. The CDR3, as DNA: TGTGCCAGCAGCAACTACGGCACCTACGGAGAGACCCAGTACTTC. Encoded protein: CASSNYGTYGETQYF.